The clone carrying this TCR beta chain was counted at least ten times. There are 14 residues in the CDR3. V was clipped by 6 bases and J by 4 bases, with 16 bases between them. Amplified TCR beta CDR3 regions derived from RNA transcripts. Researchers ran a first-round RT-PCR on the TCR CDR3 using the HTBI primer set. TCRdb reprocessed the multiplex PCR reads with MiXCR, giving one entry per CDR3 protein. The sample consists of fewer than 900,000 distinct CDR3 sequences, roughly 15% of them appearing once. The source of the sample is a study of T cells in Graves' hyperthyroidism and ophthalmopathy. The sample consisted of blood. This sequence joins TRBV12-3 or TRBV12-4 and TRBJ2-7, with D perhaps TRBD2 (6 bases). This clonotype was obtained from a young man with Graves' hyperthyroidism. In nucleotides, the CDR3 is TGTGCCAGCAGACCCACAATGGAGGGATACGAGCAGTACTTC. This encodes CASRPTMEGYEQYF.